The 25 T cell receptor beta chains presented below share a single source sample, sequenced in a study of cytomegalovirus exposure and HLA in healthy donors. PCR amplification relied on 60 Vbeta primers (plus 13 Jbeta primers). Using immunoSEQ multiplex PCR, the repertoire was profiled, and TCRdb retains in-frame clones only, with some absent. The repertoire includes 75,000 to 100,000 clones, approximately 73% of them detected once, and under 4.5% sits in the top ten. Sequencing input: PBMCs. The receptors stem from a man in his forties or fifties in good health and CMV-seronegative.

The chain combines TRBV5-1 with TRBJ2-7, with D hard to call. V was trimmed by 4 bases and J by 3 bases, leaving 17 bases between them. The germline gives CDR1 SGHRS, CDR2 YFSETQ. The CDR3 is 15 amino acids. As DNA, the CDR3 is TGCGCCAGCAGCACGACCCGCGGCGGAGTCTACGAGCAGTACTTC. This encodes CASSTTRGGVYEQYF. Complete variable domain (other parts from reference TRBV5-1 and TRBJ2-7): KAGVTQTPRYLIKTRGQQVTLSCSPISGHRSVSWYQQTPGQGLQFLFEYFSETQRNKGNFPGRFSGRQFSNSRSEMNVSTLELGDSALYLCASSTTRGGVYEQYFGPGTRLTVT.

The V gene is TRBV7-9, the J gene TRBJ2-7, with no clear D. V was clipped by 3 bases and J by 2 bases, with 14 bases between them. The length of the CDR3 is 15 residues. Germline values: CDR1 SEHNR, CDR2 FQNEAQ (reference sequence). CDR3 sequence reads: CASSLSFQRPYEQYF. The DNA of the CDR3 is TGTGCCAGCAGCTTGTCCTTCCAGCGCCCCTACGAGCAGTACTTC.

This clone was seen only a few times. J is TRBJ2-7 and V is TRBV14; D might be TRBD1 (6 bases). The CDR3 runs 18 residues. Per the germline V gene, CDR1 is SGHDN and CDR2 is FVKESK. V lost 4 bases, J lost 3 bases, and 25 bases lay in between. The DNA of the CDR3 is TGTGCCAGCAGCCGTTCAGGGGCGTTCATCTTTGGGAACTACGAGCAGTACTTC. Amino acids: CASSRSGAFIFGNYEQYF.

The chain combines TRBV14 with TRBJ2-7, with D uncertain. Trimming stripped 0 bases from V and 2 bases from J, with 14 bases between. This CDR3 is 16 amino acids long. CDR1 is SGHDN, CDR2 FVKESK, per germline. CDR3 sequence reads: CASSQDQATKPYEQYF. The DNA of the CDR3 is TGTGCCAGCAGCCAAGATCAGGCAACCAAACCCTACGAGCAGTACTTC.

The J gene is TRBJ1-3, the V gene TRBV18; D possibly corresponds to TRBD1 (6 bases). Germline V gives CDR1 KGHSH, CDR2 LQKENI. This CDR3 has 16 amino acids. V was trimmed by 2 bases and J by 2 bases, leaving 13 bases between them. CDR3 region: CASSPGSPGAGNTIYF. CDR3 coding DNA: TGTGCCAGCTCACCAGGGTCGCCAGGGGCTGGAAACACCATATATTTT.

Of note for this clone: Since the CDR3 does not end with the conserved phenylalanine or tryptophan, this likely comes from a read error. The CDR3 is CASSRGHSGNTIYV. In DNA form, the CDR3 reads TGTGCCAGCAGTAGGGGGCACTCTGGAAACACCATATATGTT. The V and J genes are TRBV6-5 and TRBJ1-3; 7 bases agree with TRBD1. The CDR3 sequence is 14 residues long. V dropped 5 bases and J dropped 0; count of bases not matched to a gene: 1. Germline values: CDR1 MNHEY, CDR2 SVGAGI.

The CDR3 DNA sequence: TGTGCCAGCAGTTTATCTCTCCGGCAGCCCCAGCATTTT. Translating it yields CASSLSLRQPQHF. J is TRBJ1-5 and V is TRBV27, with unresolved D. The V gene's germline CDR1 is MNHEY and CDR2 SMNVEV (reference sequence). The CDR3 length is 13 residues. Trimming took off 0 bases at V and 7 bases at J, with 7 bases between the two ends.

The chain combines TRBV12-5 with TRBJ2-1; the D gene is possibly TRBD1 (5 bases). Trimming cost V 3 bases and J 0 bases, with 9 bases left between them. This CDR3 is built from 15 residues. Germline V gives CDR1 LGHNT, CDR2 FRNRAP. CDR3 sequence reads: CASGFRQSSYNEQFF. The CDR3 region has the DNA TGTGCTAGTGGTTTCAGACAGAGCTCCTACAATGAGCAGTTCTTC.

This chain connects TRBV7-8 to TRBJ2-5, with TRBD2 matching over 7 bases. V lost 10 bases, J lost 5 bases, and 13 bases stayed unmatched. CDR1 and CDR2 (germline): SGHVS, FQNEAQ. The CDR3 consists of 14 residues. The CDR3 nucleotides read TGTGCCATACTGGGGGGGAGGAGTGTGGAGACCCAGTACTTC. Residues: CAILGGRSVETQYF.

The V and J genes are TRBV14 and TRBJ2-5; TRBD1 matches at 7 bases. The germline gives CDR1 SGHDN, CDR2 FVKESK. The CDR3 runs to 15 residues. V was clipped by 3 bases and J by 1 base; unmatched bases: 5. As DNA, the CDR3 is TGTGCCAGCAGCCACCTCGGACAGGCCCAAGAGACCCAGTACTTC. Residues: CASSHLGQAQETQYF.

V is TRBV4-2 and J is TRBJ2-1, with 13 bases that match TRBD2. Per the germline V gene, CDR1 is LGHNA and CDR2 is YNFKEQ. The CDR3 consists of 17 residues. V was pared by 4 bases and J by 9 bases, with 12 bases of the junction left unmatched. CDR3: CASSPRLLAGGPGEQFF. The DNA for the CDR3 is TGTGCCAGCAGCCCAAGGCTACTAGCGGGGGGGCCCGGTGAGCAGTTCTTC.

This CDR3 is CASSLSRGRSYEQYF. The CDR3 DNA is TGTGCCAGCAGTTTATCCAGGGGGCGCTCCTACGAGCAGTACTTC. V is TRBV28 and J is TRBJ2-7; 8 bases are a match to TRBD1. The length of the CDR3 is 15 residues. CDR1 is MDHEN, CDR2 SYDVKM, per germline. V lost 1 base and J lost 0; bases outside the gene matches: 2. Complete variable domain (other parts from reference TRBV28 and TRBJ2-7): DVKVTQSSRYLVKRTGEKVFLECVQDMDHENMFWYRQDPGLGLRLIYFSYDVKMKEKGDIPEGYSVSREKKERFSLILESASTNQTSMYLCASSLSRGRSYEQYFGPGTRLTVT.

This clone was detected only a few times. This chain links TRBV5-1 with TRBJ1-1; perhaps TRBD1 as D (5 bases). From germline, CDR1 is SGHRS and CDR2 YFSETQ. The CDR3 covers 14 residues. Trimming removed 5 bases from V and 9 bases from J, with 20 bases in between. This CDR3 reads CASRQKSGGGKAFF. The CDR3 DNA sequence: TGCGCCAGCAGACAAAAGTCTGGGGGAGGAAAAGCTTTCTTT.

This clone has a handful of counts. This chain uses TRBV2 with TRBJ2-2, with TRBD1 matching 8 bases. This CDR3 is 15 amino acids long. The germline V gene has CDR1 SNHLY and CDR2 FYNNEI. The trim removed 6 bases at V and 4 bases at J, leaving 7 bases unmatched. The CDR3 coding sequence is TGTGCCAGCAGGAGACAGGGGCGGGGCACCGGGGAGCTGTTTTTT. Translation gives CASRRQGRGTGELFF.

CDR3 protein: CASSEDRPMSSYNSPLHF. Here the CDR3 DNA reads TGTGCCAGCAGTGAAGACAGGCCAATGAGCTCCTATAATTCACCCCTCCACTTT. The V and J genes are TRBV2 and TRBJ1-6; a possible D gene is TRBD1 (5 bases). Deletions cut 1 base from V and 0 bases from J, with 13 bases between. From germline, CDR1 is SNHLY and CDR2 FYNNEI. CDR3 length equals 18 residues.

The CDR3 reads CASSLARGIGKLFF. The CDR3 DNA reads TGTGCCAGCAGCTTAGCTAGGGGTATCGGAAAACTGTTTTTT. The chain employs TRBV7-8 and TRBJ1-4; weak D call: TRBD1 (5 bases). This CDR3 comprises 14 residues. The germline V and J ends were trimmed by 0 bases and 10 bases, with 12 bases remaining between them. Germline lookup yields CDR1 SGHVS and CDR2 FQNEAQ. The full variable domain, its missing parts supplied by reference TRBV7-8 and TRBJ1-4, is GAGVSQSPRYKVAKRGQDVALRCDPISGHVSLFWYQQALGQGPEFLTYFQNEAQLDKSGLPSDRFFAERPEGSVSTLKIQRTQQEDSAVYLCASSLARGIGKLFFGSGTQLSVL.

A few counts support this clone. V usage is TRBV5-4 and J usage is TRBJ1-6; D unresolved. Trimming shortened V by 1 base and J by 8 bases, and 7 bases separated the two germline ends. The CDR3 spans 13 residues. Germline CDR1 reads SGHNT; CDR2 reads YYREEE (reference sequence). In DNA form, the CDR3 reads TGTGCCAGCAGCTTGCTCGGGGATTCACCCCTCCACTTT. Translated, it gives CASSLLGDSPLHF.

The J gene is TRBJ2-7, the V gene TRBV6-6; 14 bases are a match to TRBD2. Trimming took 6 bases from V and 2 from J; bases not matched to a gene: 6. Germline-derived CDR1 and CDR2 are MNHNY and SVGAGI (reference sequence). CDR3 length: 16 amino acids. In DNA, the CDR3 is TGTGCCAGCAGGGGCGGACTAGCGGGGGGTCCCTACGAGCAGTACTTC. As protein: CASRGGLAGGPYEQYF.

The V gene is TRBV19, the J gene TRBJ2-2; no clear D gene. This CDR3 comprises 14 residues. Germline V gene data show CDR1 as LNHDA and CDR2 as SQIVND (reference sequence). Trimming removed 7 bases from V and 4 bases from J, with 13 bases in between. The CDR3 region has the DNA TGTGCCAGTATGGTAGTGCCCGCCACCGGGGAGCTGTTTTTT. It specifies CASMVVPATGELFF.

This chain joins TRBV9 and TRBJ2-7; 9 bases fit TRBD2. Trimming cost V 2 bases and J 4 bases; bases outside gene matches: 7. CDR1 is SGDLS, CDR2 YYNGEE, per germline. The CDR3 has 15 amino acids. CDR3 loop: CASSVSSGVVYEQYF. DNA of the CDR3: TGTGCCAGCAGCGTCTCTAGCGGGGTTGTATACGAGCAGTACTTC.

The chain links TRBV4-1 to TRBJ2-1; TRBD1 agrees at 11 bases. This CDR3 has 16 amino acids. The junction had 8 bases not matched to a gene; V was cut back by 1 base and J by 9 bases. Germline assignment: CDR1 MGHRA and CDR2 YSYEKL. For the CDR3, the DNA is TGCGCCAGCAGCCAAGTGGCATGGACAGGGGGCGGTGAGCAGTTCTTC. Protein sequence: CASSQVAWTGGGEQFF.

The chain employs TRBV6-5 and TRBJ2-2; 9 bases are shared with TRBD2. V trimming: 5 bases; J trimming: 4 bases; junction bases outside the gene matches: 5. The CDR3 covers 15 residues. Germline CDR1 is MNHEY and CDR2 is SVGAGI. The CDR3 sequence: CASSRAGGFTGELFF. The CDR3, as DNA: TGTGCCAGCAGTCGAGCGGGGGGCTTCACCGGGGAGCTGTTTTTT.

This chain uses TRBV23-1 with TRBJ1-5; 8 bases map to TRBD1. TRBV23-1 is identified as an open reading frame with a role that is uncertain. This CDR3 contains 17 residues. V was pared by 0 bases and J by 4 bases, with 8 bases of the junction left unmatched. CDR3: CASSQSRQGCENQPQHF. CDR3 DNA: TGCGCCAGCAGTCAATCCAGACAGGGGTGTGAGAATCAGCCCCAGCATTTT.

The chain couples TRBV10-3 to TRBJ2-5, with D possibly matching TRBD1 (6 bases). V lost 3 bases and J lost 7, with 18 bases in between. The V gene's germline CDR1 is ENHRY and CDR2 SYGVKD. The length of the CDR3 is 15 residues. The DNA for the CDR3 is TGTGCCATCAGTGACACCCGACAGGACCCATCGACCCAGTACTTC. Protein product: CAISDTRQDPSTQYF.

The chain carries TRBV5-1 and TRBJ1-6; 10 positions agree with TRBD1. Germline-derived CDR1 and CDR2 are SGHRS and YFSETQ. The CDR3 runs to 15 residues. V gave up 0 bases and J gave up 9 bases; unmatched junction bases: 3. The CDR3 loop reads CASSLEGQGSSPLHF. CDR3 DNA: TGCGCCAGCAGCTTGGAGGGACAGGGGAGTTCACCCCTCCACTTT.